This T cell receptor (beta chain) was sequenced for a study of tumor-infiltrating lymphocytes in primary liver carcinoma. Study results and caveats: Overlap between tumor regions exceeded overlap of tumor with adjacent tissue or blood.

CDR3 length: 15 amino acids. V lost 1 base to trimming and J lost 3 bases, with 13 bases between them. Germline V gives CDR1 GTSNPN, CDR2 SVGIG (reference sequence). Synthesis of TCR beta cDNA was carried out from 500 ng total RNA with a constant-region primer. What produced the TCR beta libraries was three nested multiplex PCR rounds using slightly modified ARM-PCR. In the first two PCR rounds, TRBV1-TRBV30 forward primers were paired with a C-beta reverse primer, and each round lasted approximately 9 cycles. TCRdb passed the multiplex PCR reads through MiXCR, listing each CDR3 protein once. This sample carries roughly 22,000 distinct CDR3 sequences, about 84% of them seen once, and the ten largest clones take 35% to 45%. Note on this clonotype: What it binds is unknown.

Both RNA and DNA were isolated together from around 20-30 mg of bulk tissue that had not been sorted. This receptor was identified in a woman aged 25 to 39 with primary liver carcinoma and hepatitis B virus infection. The gene calls are TRBV30 and TRBJ2-4, with D hard to call. Sequencing used liver tumor tissue from sampling region 2. Subset of the sample: tumor region T2, inferior pole. The CDR3 protein is CAWSGWVQVKNIQYF. For the CDR3, the DNA is TGTGCCTGGAGTGGGTGGGTTCAAGTCAAAAACATTCAGTACTTC.